The 7 T cell receptor beta chains in this list originate from one sample, sequenced in a study of response to subunit inactivated influenza vaccine. TCRdb independently ran MiXCR on the RT-PCR reads; one entry per CDR3 protein. The table lists 700,000 to 800,000 distinct CDR3 sequences, 18% of them singletons. Here the sequenced sample was PBMCs from blood, taken more than 4 days after vaccination. These TCRs come from a man in his fifties who received an inactivated influenza vaccine.

This rearrangement joins TRBV6-2 or TRBV6-3 to TRBJ2-7, with a possible D match to TRBD1 (6 bases). V lost 2 bases and J lost 7, with 12 bases in between. Germline CDR1 is MNHEY and CDR2 is SVGEGT. The CDR3 contains 13 residues. The CDR3: CASSYLGAGEQYF. For the CDR3, the DNA is TGTGCCAGCAGTTACCTGGGGGCCGGGGAGCAGTACTTC.

This clonotype was counted between two and nine times. The CDR3 sequence is CASSEFGSGRAGSYNEQFF. In DNA, the CDR3 is TGTGCCAGCAGTGAATTTGGTAGCGGGAGGGCCGGCTCCTACAATGAGCAGTTCTTC. V and J are TRBV25-1 and TRBJ2-1, with 11 bases lining up with TRBD2. Losses at the gene ends were 1 base for V and 0 bases for J; bases not matched to a gene: 8. The CDR3 spans 19 residues. CDR1 MGHDK and CDR2 SYGVNS come from the germline V gene.

On this clonotype itself: A much larger clonotype is one base distant, so this may be a read error. The V gene is TRBV2, the J gene TRBJ2-5, with no clear D. The CDR3 is 11 residues long. Trimming took off 4 bases at V and 4 bases at J, with 4 bases between the two ends. Looked up from germline, CDR1 is SNHLY and CDR2 is FYNNEI. In DNA form, the CDR3 reads TGTGCCAGCAGTGGGGCAGAGACCCAGTACTTC. Translating it yields CASSGAETQYF.

This chain connects TRBV7-7 to TRBJ2-2; 10 bases are a match to TRBD1. Germline lookup yields CDR1 SSHAT and CDR2 FNYEAQ (reference sequence). Trimming removed 3 bases from V and 7 bases from J; junction bases left unmatched: 5. The CDR3 sequence is 15 residues long. The CDR3, as DNA: TGTGCCAGCAGCTTGACAGGGGGCGTTTTCGGGGAGCTGTTTTTT. This translates into CASSLTGGVFGELFF.

The CDR3 spells CASSYIPPGLAGGPPRETQYF. As DNA, the CDR3 is TGTGCCAGCAGTTACATCCCCCCGGGACTAGCGGGAGGTCCCCCCCGGGAGACCCAGTACTTC. The V and J genes are TRBV6-2 or TRBV6-3 and TRBJ2-5; TRBD2 matches 15 bases. V was pared by 2 bases and J by 5 bases, with 18 bases of the junction left unmatched. Germline V gene lookup returns CDR1 MNHEY and CDR2 SVGEGT. The CDR3 extends over 21 amino acids.

This clonotype was seen a handful of times. The chain carries TRBV20-1 and TRBJ1-5, with D uncertain. Germline V gene lookup returns CDR1 DFQATT and CDR2 SNEGSKA (reference sequence). The CDR3 totals 12 residues. Trimming left V 2 bases short and J 7 bases short, with 9 bases between. CDR3 region: CSARRQLQPQHF. CDR3 DNA: TGCAGTGCTAGACGGCAGCTACAGCCCCAGCATTTT.

The chain uses TRBV7-3 and TRBJ2-2; unclear D gene. Trimming cost V 1 base and J 3 bases, with 12 bases left between them. This CDR3 spans 16 amino acids. Per germline, CDR1 SGHTA and CDR2 FQGTGA. The CDR3 DNA reads TGTGCCAGCAGCTTAAGCGCCCTATCGGACACCGGGGAGCTGTTTTTT. Its translation: CASSLSALSDTGELFF. Looking up the rest from reference TRBV7-3 and TRBJ2-2 gives the full variable domain: GAGVSQTPSNKVTEKGKYVELRCDPISGHTALYWYRQSLGQGPEFLIYFQGTGAADDSGLPNDRFFAVRPEGSVSTLKIQRTERGDSAVYLCASSLSALSDTGELFFGEGSRLTVL.